A few counts support the clone carrying this T cell receptor beta chain. The target antigen is unknown. Donors contributed one heparinised blood draw apiece, averaging about 110 mL. CD45RO/CCR7/CD25/CD127/CD95/CD27 staining was used to isolate CD4+ naive, central memory, regulatory and stem cell-like memory cells by sorting. This sample stems from a study of beta chain features in type 1 diabetes. Regarding the study as a whole: Junctions at VDJ sites from type 1 diabetes patients had fewer insertions and more deletions. The similarity of naive, central memory and Treg TCRB repertoires appeared greater among patients than among healthy donors.

Expressed TCRB transcripts were sequenced because the entire RNA isolate underwent reverse transcription. This table comes from immunoSEQ multiplex PCR, and its TCRdb copy is limited to in-frame clones, with some not included. The sample includes some 150,000 clones, 11% of them seen just once. CDR3 length equals 13 residues. The V and J ends lost 1 base and 6 bases respectively, with 10 bases between them. Germline CDR1 SGHDT, CDR2 YYEEEE. The receptor was derived from a man aged 18 to 29 in good health. The sequenced sample was central memory CD4+ T cells from blood. The chain recombines TRBV5-6 with TRBJ1-2; the D is unclear. The CDR3 DNA follows: TGTGCCAGCAGCTTGTTCAGACCCAATGGCTACACCTTC. Its protein is CASSLFRPNGYTF.